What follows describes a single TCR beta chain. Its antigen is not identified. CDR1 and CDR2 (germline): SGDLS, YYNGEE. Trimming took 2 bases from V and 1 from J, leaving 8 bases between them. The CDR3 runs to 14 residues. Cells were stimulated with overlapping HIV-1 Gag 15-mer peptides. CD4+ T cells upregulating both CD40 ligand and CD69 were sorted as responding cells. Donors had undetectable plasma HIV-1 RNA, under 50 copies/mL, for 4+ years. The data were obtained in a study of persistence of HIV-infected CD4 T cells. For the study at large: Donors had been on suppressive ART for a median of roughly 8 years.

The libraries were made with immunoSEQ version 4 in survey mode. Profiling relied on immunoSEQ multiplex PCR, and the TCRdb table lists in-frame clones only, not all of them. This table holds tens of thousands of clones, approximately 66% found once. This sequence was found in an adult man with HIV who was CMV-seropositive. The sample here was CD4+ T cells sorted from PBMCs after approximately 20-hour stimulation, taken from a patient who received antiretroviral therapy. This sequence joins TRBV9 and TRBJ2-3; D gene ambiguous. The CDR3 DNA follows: TGTGCCAGCAGCGTGACGGAGCGCACAGATACGCAGTATTTT. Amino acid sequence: CASSVTERTDTQYF.